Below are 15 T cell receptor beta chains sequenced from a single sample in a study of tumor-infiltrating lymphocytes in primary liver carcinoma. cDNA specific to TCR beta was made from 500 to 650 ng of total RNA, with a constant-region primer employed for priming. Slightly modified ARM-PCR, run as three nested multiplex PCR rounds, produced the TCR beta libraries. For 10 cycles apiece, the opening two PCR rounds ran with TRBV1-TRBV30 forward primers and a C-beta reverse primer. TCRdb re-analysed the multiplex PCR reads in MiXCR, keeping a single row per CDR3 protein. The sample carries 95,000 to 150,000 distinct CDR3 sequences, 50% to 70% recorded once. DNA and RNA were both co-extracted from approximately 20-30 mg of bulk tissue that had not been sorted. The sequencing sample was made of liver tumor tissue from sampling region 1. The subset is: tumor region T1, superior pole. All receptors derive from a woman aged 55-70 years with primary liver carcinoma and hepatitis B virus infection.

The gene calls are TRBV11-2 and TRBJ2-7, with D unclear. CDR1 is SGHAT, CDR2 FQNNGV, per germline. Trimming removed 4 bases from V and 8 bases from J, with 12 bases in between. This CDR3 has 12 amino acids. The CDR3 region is CASSSTGVKQYF. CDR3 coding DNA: TGTGCCAGCAGCTCCACTGGGGTCAAGCAGTACTTC.

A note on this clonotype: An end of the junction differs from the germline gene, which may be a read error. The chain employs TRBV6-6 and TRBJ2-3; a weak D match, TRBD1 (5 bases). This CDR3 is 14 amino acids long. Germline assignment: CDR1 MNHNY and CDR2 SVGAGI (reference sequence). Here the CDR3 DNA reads TGTGCCAGCAGCCGGACAAGGGGCACGGATACGCAGTATTTT. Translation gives CASSRTRGTDTQYF.

The CDR3 nucleotides are TGTGCCAGCAGCACACAGGGGGCTGGCTACACCTTC. Translation gives CASSTQGAGYTF. This chain links TRBV7-9 with TRBJ1-2; 9 nucleotides align to TRBD1. V trimming: 5 bases; J trimming: 7 bases; junction bases outside the gene matches: 2. The germline gives CDR1 SEHNR, CDR2 FQNEAQ (reference sequence). The CDR3 consists of 12 residues.

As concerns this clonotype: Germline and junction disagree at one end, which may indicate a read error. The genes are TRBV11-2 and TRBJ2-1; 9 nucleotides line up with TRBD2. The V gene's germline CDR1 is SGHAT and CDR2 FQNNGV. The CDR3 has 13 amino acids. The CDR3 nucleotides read TGTACCAGCAGCAGCGGGAGGCACGATGAGCAGTTCTTC. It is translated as CTSSSGRHDEQFF.

This CDR3 is CASSLVGTRLSYEQFF. The DNA for the CDR3 is TGTGCCAGCAGCTTAGTGGGAACAAGGCTATCCTACGAGCAGTTCTTC. The V and J genes are TRBV11-2 and TRBJ2-1; D not certain. Trimming left V 1 base short and J 10 bases short, with 20 bases between. Germline CDR1 and CDR2: SGHAT and FQNNGV. The CDR3 extends over 16 amino acids.

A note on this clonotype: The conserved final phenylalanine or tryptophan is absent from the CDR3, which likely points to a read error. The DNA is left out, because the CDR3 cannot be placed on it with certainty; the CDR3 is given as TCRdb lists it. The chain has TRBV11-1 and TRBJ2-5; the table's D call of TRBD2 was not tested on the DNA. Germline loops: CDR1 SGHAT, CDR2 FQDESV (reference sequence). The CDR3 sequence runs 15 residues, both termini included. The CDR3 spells CASSPIGAQKLDKYI.

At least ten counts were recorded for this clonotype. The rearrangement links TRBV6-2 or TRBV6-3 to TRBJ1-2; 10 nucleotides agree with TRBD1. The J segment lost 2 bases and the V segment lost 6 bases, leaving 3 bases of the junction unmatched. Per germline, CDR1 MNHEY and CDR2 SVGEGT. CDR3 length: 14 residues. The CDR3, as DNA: TGTGCCAGCAGGGGACAGGGGACAAACTATGGCTACACCTTC. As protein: CASRGQGTNYGYTF.

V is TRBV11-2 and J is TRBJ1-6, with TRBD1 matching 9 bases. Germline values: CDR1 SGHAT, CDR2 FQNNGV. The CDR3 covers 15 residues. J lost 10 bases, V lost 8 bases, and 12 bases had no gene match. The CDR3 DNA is TGTGCCAGCGACTTAGATTGGACAGGGGAGTCACCCCTCCACTTT. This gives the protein CASDLDWTGESPLHF.

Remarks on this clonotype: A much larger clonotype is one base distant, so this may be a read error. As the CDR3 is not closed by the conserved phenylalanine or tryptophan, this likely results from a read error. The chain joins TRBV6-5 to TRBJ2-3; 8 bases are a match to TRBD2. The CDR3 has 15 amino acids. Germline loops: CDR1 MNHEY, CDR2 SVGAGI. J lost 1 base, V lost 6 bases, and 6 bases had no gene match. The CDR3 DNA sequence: TGTGCCAGCAGCCTTAGCGGGACGGGCACAGATACGCAGTATCTT. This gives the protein CASSLSGTGTDTQYL.

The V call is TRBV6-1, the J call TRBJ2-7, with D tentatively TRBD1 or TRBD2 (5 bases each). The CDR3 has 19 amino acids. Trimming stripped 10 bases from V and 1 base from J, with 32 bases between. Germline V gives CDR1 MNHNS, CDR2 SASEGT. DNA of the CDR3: TGTGCCATCAGCTGGGTGAGACTCGGACGTGGGGGAGAATCCTACGAGCAGTACTTC. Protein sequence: CAISWVRLGRGGESYEQYF.

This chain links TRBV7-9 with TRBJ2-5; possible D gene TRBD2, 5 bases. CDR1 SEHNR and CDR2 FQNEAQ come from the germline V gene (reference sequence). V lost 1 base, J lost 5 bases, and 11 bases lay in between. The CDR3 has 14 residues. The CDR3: CASSLDRGGETQYF. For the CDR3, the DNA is TGTGCCAGCAGCTTAGACAGAGGCGGGGAGACCCAGTACTTC.

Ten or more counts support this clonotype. The CDR3: CASSHGLAGGKETQYF. As DNA, the CDR3 is TGTGCCAGCAGCCACGGACTAGCGGGAGGGAAAGAGACCCAGTACTTC. V and J are TRBV4-2 and TRBJ2-5; 15 bases map to TRBD2. Germline assignment: CDR1 LGHNA and CDR2 YNFKEQ. This CDR3 has 16 amino acids. Unmatched junction bases numbered 2, after V lost 3 bases and J lost 3 bases.

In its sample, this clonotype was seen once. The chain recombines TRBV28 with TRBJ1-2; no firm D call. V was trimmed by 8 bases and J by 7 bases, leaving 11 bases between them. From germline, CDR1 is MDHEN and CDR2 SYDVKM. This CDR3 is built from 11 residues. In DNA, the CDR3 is TGTGCCAGCGGAAACCGCCTTGGCTACACCTTC. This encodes CASGNRLGYTF.

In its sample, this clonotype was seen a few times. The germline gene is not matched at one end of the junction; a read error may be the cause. The CDR3 region has the DNA TGTGCCAACAGCTTCGGGGCCAATGAAGGCTATGGCTACACCTTC. Its translation: CANSFGANEGYGYTF. The J gene is TRBJ1-2, the V gene TRBV7-9; possible D gene TRBD1, 5 bases. Germline CDR1 reads SEHNR; CDR2 reads FQNEAQ (reference sequence). The length of the CDR3 is 15 residues.

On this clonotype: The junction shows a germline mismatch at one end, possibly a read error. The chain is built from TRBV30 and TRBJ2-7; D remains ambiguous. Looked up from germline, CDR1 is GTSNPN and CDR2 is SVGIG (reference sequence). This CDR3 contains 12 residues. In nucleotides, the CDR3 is TGTGCCTGGAGTCCTCTTGGATACGACCAGTACTTC. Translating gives CAWSPLGYDQYF.